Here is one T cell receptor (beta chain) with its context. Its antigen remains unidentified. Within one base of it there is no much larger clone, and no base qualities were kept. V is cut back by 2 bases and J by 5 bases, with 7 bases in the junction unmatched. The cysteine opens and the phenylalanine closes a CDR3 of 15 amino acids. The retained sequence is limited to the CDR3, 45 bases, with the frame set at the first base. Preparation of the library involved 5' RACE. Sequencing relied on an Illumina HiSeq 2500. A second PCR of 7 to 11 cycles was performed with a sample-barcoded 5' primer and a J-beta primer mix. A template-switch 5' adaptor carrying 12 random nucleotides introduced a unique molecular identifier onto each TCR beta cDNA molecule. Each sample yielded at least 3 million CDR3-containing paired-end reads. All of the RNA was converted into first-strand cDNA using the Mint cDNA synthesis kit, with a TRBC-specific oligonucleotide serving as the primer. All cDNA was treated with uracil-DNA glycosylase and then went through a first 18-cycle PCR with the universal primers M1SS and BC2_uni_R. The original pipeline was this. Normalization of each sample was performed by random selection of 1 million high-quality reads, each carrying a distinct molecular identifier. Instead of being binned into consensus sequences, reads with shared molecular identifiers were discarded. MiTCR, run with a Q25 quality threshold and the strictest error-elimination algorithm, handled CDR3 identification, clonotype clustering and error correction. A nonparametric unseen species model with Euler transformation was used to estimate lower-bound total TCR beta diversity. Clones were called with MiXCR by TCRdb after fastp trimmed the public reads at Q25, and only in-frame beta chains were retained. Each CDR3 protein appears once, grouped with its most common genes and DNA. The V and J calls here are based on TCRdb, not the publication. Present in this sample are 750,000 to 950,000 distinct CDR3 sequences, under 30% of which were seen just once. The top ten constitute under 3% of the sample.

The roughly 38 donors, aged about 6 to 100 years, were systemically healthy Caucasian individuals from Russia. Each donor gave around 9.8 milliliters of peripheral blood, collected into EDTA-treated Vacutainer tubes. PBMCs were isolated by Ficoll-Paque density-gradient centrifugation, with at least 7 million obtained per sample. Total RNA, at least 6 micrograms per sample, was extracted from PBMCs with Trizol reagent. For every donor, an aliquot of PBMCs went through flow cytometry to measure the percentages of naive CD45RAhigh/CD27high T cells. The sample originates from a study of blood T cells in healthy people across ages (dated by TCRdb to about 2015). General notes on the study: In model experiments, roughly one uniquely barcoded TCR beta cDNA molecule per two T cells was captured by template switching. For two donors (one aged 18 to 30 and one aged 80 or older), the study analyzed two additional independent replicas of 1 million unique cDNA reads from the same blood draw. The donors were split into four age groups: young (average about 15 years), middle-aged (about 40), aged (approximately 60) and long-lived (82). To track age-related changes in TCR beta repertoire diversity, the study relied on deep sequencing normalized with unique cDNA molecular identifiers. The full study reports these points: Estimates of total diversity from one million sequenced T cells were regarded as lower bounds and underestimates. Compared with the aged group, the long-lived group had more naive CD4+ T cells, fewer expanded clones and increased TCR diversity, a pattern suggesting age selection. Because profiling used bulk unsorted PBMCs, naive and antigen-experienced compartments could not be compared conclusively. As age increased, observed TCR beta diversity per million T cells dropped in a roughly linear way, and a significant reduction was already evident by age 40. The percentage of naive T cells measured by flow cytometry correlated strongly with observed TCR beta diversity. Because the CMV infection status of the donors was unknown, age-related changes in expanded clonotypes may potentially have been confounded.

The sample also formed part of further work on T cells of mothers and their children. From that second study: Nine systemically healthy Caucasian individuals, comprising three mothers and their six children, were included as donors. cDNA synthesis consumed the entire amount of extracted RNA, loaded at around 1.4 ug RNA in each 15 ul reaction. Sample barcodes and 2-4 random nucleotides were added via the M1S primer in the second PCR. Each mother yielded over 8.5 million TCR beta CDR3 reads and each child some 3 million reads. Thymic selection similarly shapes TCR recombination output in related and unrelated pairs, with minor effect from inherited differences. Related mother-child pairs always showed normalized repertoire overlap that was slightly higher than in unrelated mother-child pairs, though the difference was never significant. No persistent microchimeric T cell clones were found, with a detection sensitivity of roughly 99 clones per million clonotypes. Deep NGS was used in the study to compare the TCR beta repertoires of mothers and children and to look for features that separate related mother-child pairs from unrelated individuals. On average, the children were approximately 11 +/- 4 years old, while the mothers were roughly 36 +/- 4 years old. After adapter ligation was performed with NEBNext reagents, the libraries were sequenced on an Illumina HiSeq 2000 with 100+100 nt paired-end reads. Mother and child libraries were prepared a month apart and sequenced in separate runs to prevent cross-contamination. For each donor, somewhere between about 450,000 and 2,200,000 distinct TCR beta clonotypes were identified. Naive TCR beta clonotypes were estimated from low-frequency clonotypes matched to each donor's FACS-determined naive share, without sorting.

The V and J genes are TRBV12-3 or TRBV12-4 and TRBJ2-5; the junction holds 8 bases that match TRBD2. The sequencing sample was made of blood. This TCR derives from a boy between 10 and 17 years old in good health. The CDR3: CASSLNGGAFETQYF. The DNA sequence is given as TGTGCCAGCAGTTTAAACGGGGGGGCCTTTGAGACCCAGTACTTC.